The clone carrying this T cell receptor beta chain showed up just a few times. The target antigen is unknown. This record belongs to a study of tumor-infiltrating lymphocytes in primary liver carcinoma. About the study: Stage T1-T3 N0M0 tumors spanned about 4.2 to 10 cm. Overall study findings and caveats: Left bulk and unsorted, the samples did not allow CD4+ and CD8+ repertoires to be compared.

Reverse transcription of 500 to 650 ng total RNA with a constant-region primer produced TCR beta cDNA. Three nested multiplex PCR rounds of slightly modified ARM-PCR generated TCR beta libraries. The first two PCR rounds, approximately 11 cycles each, used TRBV1-TRBV30 forward primers and a C-beta reverse primer. TCRdb reanalysed the multiplex PCR reads using MiXCR and keeps one entry per CDR3 protein. The repertoire includes approximately 330,000 distinct CDR3 sequences, about two thirds of them detected once, and 5% to 6.5% sits in the top ten. In addition to blood RNA drawn from unsorted whole blood, germline DNA was extracted. With chronic HBV infection, the patients were also treatment-naive. Germline V CDR1 and CDR2: SGHNT, YYREEE (reference sequence). V lost 2 bases, J lost 2 bases, and 10 bases lay in between. The CDR3 is made up of 14 amino acids.

Material: peripheral blood. This rearrangement joins TRBV5-4 to TRBJ1-2; D might be TRBD1 (5 bases). The source of this sequence is a man between 35 and 55 years old with primary liver carcinoma and hepatitis B virus infection. The chain's CDR3 is CASSFRQLNYGYTF. In nucleotides, the CDR3 is TGTGCCAGCAGCTTTCGACAGCTAAACTATGGCTACACCTTC.